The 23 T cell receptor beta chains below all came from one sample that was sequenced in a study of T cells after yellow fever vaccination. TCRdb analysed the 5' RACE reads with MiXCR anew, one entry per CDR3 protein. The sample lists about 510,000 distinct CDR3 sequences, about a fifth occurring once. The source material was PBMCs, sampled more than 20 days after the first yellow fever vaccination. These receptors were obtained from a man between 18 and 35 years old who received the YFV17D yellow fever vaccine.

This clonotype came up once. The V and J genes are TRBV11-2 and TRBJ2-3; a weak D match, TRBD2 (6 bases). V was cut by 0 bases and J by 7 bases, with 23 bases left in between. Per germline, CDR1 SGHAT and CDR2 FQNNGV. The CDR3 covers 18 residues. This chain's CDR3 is CASSLDHAGSGRRNTQYF. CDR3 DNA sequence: TGTGCCAGCAGCTTAGATCACGCGGGGTCTGGGCGAAGGAATACGCAGTATTTT.

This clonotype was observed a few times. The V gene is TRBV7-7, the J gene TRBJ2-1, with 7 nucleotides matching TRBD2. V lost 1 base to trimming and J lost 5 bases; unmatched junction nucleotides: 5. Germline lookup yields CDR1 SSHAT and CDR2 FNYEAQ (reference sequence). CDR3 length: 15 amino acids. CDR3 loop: CASSLGSGAHNEQFF. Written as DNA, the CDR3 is TGTGCCAGCAGCTTAGGCAGCGGGGCCCACAATGAGCAGTTCTTC.

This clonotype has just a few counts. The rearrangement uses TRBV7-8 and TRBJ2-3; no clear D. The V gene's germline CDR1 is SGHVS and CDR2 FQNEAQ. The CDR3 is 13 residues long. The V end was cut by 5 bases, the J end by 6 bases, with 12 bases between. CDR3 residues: CASSPEGRDTQYF. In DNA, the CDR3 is TGTGCCAGCAGCCCAGAAGGTCGGGATACGCAGTATTTT. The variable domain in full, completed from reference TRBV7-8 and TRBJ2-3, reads GAGVSQSPRYKVAKRGQDVALRCDPISGHVSLFWYQQALGQGPEFLTYFQNEAQLDKSGLPSDRFFAERPEGSVSTLKIQRTQQEDSAVYLCASSPEGRDTQYFGPGTRLTVL.

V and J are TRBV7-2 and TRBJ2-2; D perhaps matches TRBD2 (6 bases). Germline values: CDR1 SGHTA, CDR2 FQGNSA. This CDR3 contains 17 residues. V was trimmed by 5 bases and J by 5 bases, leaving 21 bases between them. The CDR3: CASSKFGVPGGTGELFF. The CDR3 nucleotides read TGTGCCAGCAGCAAATTTGGGGTCCCCGGGGGAACCGGGGAGCTGTTTTTT.

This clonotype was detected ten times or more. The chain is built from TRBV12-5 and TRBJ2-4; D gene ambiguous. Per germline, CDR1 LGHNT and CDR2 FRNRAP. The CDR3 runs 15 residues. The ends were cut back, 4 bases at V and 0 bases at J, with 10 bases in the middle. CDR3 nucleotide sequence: TGTGCTAGTGGTTCCCCTACCCTAGCCAAAAACATTCAGTACTTC. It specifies CASGSPTLAKNIQYF.

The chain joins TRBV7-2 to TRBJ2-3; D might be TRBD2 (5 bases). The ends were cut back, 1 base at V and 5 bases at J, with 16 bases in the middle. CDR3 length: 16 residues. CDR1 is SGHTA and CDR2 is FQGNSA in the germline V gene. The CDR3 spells CASSLGPYWRRDTQYF. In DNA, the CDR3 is TGTGCCAGCAGCTTAGGCCCTTACTGGAGGAGAGATACGCAGTATTTT.

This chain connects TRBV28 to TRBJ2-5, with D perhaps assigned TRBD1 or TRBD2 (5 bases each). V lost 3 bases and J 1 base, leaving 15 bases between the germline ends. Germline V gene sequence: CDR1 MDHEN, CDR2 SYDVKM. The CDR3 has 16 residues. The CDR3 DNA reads TGTGCCAGCAGTTTCCCCTTAGGGACGGGCCAAGAGACCCAGTACTTC. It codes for CASSFPLGTGQETQYF.

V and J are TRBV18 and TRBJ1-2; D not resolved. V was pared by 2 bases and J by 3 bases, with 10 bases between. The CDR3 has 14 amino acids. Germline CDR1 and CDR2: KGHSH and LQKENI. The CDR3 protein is CASSPAPSDYGYTF. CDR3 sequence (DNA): TGTGCCAGCTCACCAGCGCCGAGCGACTATGGCTACACCTTC.

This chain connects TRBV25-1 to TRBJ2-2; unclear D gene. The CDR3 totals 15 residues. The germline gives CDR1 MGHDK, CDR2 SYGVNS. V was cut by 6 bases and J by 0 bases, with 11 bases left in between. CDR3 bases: TGTGCCAGCAGAAGAAGTCCGGCGAACACCGGGGAGCTGTTTTTT. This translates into CASRRSPANTGELFF.

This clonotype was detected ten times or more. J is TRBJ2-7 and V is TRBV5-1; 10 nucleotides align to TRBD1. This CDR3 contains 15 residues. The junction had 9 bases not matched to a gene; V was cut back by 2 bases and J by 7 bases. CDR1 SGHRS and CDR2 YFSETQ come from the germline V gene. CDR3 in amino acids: CASSFGTGVTLEQYF. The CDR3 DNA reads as TGCGCCAGCAGCTTCGGGACAGGGGTTACGTTGGAGCAGTACTTC.

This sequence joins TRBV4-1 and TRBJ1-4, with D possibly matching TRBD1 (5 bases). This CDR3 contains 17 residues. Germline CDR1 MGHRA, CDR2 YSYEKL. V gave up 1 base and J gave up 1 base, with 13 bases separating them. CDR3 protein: CASSQGSGYGTNEKLFF. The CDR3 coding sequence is TGCGCCAGCAGCCAAGGATCAGGGTATGGAACTAATGAAAAACTGTTTTTT.

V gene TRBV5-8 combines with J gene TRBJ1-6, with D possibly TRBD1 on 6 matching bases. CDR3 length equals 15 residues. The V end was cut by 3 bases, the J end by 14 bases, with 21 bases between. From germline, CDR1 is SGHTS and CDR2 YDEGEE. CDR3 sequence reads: CASSSRVGPGDTLHF. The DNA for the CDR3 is TGTGCCAGCAGCTCCCGGGTGGGCCCAGGGGATACCCTCCACTTT.

The CDR3: CASGLVRSGELSSVDEQYF. As DNA, the CDR3 is TGTGCTAGTGGTTTGGTACGGAGCGGGGAACTTTCCTCCGTAGACGAGCAGTACTTC. The V gene is TRBV12-5, the J gene TRBJ2-7; 7 bases are a match to TRBD2. The CDR3 length is 19 residues. Per germline, CDR1 LGHNT and CDR2 FRNRAP. J was trimmed by 5 bases and V by 0 bases; bases with no gene match: 19.

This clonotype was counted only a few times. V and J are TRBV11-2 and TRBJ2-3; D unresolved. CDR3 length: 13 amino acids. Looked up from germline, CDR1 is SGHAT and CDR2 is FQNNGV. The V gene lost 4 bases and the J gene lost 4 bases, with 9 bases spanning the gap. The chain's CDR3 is CASSSLYPDTQYF. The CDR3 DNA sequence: TGTGCCAGCAGCTCCCTCTATCCAGATACGCAGTATTTT.

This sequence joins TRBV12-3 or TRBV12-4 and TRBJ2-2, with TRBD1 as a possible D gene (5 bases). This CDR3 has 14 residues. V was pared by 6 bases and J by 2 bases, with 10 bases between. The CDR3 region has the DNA TGTGCCAGCAGCCACAGGTTCAACACCGGGGAGCTGTTTTTT. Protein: CASSHRFNTGELFF.

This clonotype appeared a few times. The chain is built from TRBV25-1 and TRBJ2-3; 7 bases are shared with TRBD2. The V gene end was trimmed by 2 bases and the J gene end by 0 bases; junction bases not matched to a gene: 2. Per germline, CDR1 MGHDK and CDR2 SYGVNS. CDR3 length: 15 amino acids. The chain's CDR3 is CASSELAESTDTQYF. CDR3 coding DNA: TGTGCCAGCAGTGAACTAGCGGAAAGCACAGATACGCAGTATTTT.

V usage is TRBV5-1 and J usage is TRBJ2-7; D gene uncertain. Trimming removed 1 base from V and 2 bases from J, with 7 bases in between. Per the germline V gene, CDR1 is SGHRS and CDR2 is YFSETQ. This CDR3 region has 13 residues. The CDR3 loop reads CASSLNGPYEQYF. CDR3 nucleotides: TGCGCCAGCAGCTTGAATGGACCCTACGAGCAGTACTTC.

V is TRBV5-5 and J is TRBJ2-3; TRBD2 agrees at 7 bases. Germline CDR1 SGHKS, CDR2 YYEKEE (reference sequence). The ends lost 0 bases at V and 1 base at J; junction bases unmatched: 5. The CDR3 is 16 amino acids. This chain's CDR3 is CASSLVASGGTDTQYF. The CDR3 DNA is TGTGCCAGCAGCTTGGTAGCTAGCGGAGGCACAGATACGCAGTATTTT.

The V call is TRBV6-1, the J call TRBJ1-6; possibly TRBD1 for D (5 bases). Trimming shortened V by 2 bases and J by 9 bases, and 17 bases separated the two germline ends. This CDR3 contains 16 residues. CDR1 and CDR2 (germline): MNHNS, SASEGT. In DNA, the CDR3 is TGTGCCAGCAGTGAATACCAGGGATATTCGAGTTCACCCCTCCACTTT. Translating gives CASSEYQGYSSSPLHF.

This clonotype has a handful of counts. This CDR3 reads CASSLDGATAYNEQFF. The DNA of the CDR3 is TGTGCCAGCAGCTTAGATGGGGCGACAGCTTACAATGAGCAGTTCTTC. The chain has TRBV7-3 and TRBJ2-1, with TRBD1 as a possible D gene (5 bases). The CDR3 has 16 residues. Trimming stripped 2 bases from V and 4 bases from J, with 15 bases between. Germline lookup yields CDR1 SGHTA and CDR2 FQGTGA.

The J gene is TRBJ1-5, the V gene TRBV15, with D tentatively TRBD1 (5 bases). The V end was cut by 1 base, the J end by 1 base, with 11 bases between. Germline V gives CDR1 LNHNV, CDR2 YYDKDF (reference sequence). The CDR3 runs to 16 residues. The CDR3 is CATSRVGGLSNQPQHF. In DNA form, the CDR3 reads TGTGCCACCAGCAGAGTGGGGGGTCTGAGCAATCAGCCCCAGCATTTT.

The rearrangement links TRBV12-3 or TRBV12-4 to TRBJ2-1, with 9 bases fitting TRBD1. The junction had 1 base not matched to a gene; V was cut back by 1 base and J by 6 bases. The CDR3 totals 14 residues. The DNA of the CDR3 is TGTGCCAGCAGTTTAGAACAGGGGGCCAATGAGCAGTTCTTC. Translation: CASSLEQGANEQFF.

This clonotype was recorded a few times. CDR3 sequence reads: CASSQSGSGRNEQYF. The CDR3, as DNA: TGTGCCAGCAGTCAAAGCGGTTCAGGGAGGAACGAGCAGTACTTC. The chain has TRBV7-9 and TRBJ2-7; weak D call: TRBD2 (6 bases). Trimming removed 6 bases at V and 5 bases at J, with 20 bases between. The CDR3 contains 15 residues. Germline V gives CDR1 SEHNR, CDR2 FQNEAQ (reference sequence).